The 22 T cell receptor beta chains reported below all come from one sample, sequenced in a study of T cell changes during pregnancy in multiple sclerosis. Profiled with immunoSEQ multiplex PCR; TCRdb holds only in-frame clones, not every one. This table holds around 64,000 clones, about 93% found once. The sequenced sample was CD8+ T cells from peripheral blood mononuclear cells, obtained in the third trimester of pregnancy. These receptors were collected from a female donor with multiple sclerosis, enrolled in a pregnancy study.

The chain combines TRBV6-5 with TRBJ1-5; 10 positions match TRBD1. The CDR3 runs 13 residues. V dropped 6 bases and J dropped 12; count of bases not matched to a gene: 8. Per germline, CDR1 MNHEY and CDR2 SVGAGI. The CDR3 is CASSYIGQGDQHF. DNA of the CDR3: TGTGCCAGCAGCTATATCGGACAGGGGGACCAGCATTTT.

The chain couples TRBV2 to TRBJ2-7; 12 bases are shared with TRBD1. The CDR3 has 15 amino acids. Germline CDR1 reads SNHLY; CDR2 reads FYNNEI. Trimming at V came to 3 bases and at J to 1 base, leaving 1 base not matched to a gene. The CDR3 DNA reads TGTGCCAGCAGTGAGGGACAGGGGGCTTCCTACGAGCAGTACTTC. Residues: CASSEGQGASYEQYF.

The CDR3 coding sequence is TGTGCCAGCAGCTTCTCGGCAGGGGGCCAGTACGAGCAGTACTTC. Translated: CASSFSAGGQYEQYF. This chain uses TRBV7-2 with TRBJ2-7; 8 bases align to TRBD1. The V gene end was trimmed by 3 bases and the J gene end by 4 bases; junction bases not matched to a gene: 8. The CDR3 consists of 15 residues. Per the germline V gene, CDR1 is SGHTA and CDR2 is FQGNSA.

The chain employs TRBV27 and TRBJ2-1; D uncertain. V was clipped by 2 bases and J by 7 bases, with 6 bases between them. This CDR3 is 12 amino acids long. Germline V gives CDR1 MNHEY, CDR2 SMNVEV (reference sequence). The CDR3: CASSLLRNEQFF. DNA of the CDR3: TGTGCCAGCAGTTTACTACGGAATGAGCAGTTCTTC.

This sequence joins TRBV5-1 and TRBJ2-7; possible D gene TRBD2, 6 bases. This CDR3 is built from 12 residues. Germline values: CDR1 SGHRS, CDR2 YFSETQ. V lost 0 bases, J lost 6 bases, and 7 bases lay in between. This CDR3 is CASSLAGGEQYF. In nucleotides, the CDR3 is TGCGCCAGCAGCTTGGCCGGGGGCGAGCAGTACTTC.

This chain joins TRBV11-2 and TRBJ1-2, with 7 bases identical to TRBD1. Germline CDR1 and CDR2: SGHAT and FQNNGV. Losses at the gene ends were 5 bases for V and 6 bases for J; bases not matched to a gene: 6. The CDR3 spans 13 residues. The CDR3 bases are TGTGCCAGCAGCAACGACAGGGCGCATGGCTACACCTTC. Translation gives CASSNDRAHGYTF.

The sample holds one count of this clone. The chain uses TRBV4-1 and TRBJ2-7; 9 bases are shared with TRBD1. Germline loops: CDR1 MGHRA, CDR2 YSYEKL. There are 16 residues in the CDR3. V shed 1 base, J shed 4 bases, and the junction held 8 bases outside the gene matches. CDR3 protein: CASSQVAGTGIYEQYF. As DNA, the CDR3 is TGCGCCAGCAGCCAAGTCGCTGGGACAGGGATATACGAGCAGTACTTC.

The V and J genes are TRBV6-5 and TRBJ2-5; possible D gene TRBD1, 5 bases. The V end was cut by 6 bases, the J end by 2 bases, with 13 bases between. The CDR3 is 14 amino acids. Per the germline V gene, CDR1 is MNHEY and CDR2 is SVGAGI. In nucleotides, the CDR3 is TGTGCCAGCAGCTACGGAGACAGTCAAGAGACCCAGTACTTC. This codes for CASSYGDSQETQYF.

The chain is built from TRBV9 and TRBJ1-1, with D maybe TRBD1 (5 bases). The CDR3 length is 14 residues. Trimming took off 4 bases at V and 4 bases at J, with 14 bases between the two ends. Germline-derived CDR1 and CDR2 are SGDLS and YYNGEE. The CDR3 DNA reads TGTGCCAGCAGCCCCCGCAGGGTGGTCACTGAAGCTTTCTTT. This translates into CASSPRRVVTEAFF.

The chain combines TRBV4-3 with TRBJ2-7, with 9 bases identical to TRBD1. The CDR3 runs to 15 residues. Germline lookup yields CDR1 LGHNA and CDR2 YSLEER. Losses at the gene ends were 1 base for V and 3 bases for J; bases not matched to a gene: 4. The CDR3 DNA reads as TGCGCCAGCAGCCAAGGACGGACAGGGGTCTACGAGCAGTACTTC. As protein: CASSQGRTGVYEQYF.

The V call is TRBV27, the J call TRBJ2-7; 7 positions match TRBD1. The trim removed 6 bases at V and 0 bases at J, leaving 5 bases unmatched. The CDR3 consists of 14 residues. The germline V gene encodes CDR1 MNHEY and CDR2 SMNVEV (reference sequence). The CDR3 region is CASSPGQISYEQYF. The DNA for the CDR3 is TGTGCCAGCAGCCCGGGACAGATCTCCTACGAGCAGTACTTC.

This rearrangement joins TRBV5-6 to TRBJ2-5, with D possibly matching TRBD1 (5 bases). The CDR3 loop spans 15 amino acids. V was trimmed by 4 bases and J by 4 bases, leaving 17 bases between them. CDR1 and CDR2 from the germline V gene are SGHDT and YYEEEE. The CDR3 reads CASSADTLRLETQYF. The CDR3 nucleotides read TGTGCCAGCAGCGCGGACACTCTGCGGTTAGAGACCCAGTACTTC. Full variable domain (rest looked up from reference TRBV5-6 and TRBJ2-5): DAGVTQSPTHLIKTRGQQVTLRCSPKSGHDTVSWYQQALGQGPQFIFQYYEEEERQRGNFPDRFSGHQFPNYSSELNVNALLLGDSALYLCASSADTLRLETQYFGPGTRLLVL.

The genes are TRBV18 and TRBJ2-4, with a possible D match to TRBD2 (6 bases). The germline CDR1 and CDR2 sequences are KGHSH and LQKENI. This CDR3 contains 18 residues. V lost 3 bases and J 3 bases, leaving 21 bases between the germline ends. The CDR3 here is CASSPGKIWEDIKNIQYF. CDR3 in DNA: TGTGCCAGCTCACCGGGCAAAATATGGGAGGATATCAAAAACATTCAGTACTTC.

CDR3 residues: CARSGQVPETQYF. The CDR3 coding sequence is TGTGCCAGAAGCGGACAGGTGCCAGAGACCCAGTACTTC. The chain carries TRBV5-3 and TRBJ2-5, with 7 bases lining up with TRBD1. TRBV5-3 is placed among ORFs of uncertain function. The CDR3 sequence is 13 residues long. V shed 4 bases, J shed 4 bases, and the junction held 4 bases outside the gene matches.

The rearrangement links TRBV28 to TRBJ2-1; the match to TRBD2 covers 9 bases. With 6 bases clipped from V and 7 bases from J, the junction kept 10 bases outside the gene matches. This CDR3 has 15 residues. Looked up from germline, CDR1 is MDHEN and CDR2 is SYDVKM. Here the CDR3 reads CASSRSREGRNEQFF. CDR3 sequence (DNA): TGTGCCAGCAGCCGTTCGCGGGAGGGCCGAAATGAGCAGTTCTTC.

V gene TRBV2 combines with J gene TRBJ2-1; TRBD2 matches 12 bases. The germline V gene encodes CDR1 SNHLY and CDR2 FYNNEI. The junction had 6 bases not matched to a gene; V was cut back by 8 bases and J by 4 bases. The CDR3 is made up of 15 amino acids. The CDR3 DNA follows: TGTGCCAGCCCTTCCACTAGCGGGAGGTACAATGAGCAGTTCTTC. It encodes CASPSTSGRYNEQFF.

As DNA, the CDR3 is TGTGCCAGCAGTTTCGCGGGGAATCAGCCCCAGCATTTT. Translated: CASSFAGNQPQHF. The gene calls are TRBV28 and TRBJ1-5, with unresolved D. The CDR3 is made up of 13 amino acids. The germline gives CDR1 MDHEN, CDR2 SYDVKM. V was trimmed by 3 bases and J by 4 bases, leaving 7 bases between them.

This chain's CDR3 is CASSREDRGRFCSEKLFF. DNA of the CDR3: TGTGCCAGCAGCAGAGAGGACAGGGGGCGTTTTTGTTCTGAAAAACTGTTTTTT. The chain carries TRBV21-1 and TRBJ1-4; TRBD1, the table's D call, lacks a check against the DNA. TRBV21-1 counts as a pseudogene. This CDR3 is 18 amino acids long.

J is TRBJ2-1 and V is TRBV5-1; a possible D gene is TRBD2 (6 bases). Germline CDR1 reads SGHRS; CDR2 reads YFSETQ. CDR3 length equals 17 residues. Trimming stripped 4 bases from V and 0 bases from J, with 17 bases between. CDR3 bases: TGCGCCAGCAGCCCCAAATGGCGGGGAAGCTCCTACAATGAGCAGTTCTTC. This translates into CASSPKWRGSSYNEQFF.

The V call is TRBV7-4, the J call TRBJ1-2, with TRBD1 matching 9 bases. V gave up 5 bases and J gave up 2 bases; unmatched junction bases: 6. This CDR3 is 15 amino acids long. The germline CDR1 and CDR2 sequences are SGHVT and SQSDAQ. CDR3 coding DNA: TGTGCCAGCAGCGATTCCGACAGGGGGAACTATGGCTACACCTTC. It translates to CASSDSDRGNYGYTF.

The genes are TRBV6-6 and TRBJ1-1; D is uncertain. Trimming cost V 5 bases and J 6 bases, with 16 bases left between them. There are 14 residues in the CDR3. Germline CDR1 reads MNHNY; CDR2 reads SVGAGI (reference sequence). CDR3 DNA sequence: TGTGCCAGCAGTCCCCTTAACATTACGTCTGAAGCTTTCTTT. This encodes CASSPLNITSEAFF.

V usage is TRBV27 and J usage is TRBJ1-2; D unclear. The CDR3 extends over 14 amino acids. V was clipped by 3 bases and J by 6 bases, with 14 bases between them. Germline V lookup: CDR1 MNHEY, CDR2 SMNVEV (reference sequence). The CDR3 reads CASSFTGSPDGYTF. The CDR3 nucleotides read TGTGCCAGCAGTTTTACCGGGAGCCCAGATGGCTACACCTTC.